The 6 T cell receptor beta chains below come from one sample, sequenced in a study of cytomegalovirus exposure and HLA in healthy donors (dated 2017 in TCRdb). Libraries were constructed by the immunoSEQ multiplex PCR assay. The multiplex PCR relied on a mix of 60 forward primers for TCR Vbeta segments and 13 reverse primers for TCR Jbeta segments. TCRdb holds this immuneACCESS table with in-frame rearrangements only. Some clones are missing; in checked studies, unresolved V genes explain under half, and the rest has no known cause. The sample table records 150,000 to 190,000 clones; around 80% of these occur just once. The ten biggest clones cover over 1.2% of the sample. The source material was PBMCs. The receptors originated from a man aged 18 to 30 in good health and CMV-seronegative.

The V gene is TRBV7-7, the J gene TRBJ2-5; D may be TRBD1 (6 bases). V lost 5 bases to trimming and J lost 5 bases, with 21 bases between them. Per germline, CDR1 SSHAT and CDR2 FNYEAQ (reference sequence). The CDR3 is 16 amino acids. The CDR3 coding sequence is TGTGCCAGCAGCATCAACCCGTCGACAGGAAGGGAGACCCAGTACTTC. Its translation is CASSINPSTGRETQYF.

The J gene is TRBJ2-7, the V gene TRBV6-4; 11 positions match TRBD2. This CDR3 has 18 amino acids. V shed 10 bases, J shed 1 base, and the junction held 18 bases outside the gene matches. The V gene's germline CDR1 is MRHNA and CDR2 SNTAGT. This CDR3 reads CATLGLAGGSEGSYEQYF. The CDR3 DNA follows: TGTGCCACACTCGGGCTAGCGGGAGGAAGTGAGGGGTCCTACGAGCAGTACTTC.

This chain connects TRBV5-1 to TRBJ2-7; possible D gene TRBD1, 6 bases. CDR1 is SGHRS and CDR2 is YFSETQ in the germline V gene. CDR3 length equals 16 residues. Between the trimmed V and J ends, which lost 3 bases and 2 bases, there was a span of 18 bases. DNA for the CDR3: TGCGCCAGCAGCTCGTACACCGGGACAAACACCTACGAGCAGTACTTC. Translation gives CASSSYTGTNTYEQYF.

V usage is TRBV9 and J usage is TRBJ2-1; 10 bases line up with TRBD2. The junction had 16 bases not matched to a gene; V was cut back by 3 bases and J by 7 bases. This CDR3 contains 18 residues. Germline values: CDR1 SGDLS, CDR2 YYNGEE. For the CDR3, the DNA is TGTGCCAGCAGCGGCGGCCTCCGGCTAGCGGGAGTTTGGAATGAGCAGTTCTTC. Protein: CASSGGLRLAGVWNEQFF.

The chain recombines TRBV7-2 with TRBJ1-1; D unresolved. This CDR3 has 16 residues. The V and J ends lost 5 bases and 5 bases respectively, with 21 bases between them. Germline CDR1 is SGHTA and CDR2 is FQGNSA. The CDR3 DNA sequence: TGTGCCAGCAGCCTCCACCCCGGTGGGCCGGTTACTGAAGCTTTCTTT. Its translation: CASSLHPGGPVTEAFF. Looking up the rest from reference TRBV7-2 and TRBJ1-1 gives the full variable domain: GAGVSQSPSNKVTEKGKDVELRCDPISGHTALYWYRQSLGQGLEFLIYFQGNSAPDKSGLPSDRFSAERTGGSVSTLTIQRTQQEDSAVYLCASSLHPGGPVTEAFFGQGTRLTVV.

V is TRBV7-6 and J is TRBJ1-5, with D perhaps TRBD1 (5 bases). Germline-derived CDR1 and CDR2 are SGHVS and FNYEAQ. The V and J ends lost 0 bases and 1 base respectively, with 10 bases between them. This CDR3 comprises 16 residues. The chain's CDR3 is CASSLAGRDSNQPQHF. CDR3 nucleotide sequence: TGTGCCAGCAGCTTAGCGGGGCGGGACAGCAATCAGCCCCAGCATTTT.